Listed below are T cell receptor beta chains from one sample, sequenced in a study of cytomegalovirus exposure and HLA in healthy donors. Sequenced by immunoSEQ multiplex PCR; TCRdb stores in-frame clones only, minus some. Its table records 120,000 to 150,000 clones. Sequencing used PBMCs. The origin of the receptors is a woman between 50 and 59 years old in good health and CMV-seronegative. CDR3s include the opening cysteine and the closing phenylalanine or tryptophan. Fields, in order: V gene, D gene, CDR3 length, J gene, CDR3 DNA, CDR3 protein. D genes are given only for firm matches.

>TRBV7-9|-|12|TRBJ2-3
TGTGCCAGCAGCTTAGACAGTGATACGCAGTATTTT
CASSLDSDTQYF
>TRBV28|-|16|TRBJ1-5
TGTGCCAGCAGAACCACGGCGGGGGGTGGCAATCAGCCCCAGCATTTT
CASRTTAGGGNQPQHF
>TRBV5-1|TRBD1|16|TRBJ2-2
TGCGCCAGCAGCTTGGGGACAGGGGAATCCACCGGGGAGCTGTTTTTT
CASSLGTGESTGELFF
>TRBV19|TRBD1|17|TRBJ2-7
TGTGCCAGTAGTATTAACCTGGGACAGGGATTCTCCTACGAGCAGTACTTC
CASSINLGQGFSYEQYF
>TRBV4-1|-|14|TRBJ2-3
TGCGCCAGCAGCCAAGGGGCTAGCCCAGATACGCAGTATTTT
CASSQGASPDTQYF
>TRBV20-1|-|11|TRBJ2-5
TGCAGTGCTAGAGATCCGGGGGCCCAGTACTTC
CSARDPGAQYF
>TRBV27|-|15|TRBJ2-7
TGTGCCAGCAGTCCCATCGACAGGTTATCCTACGAGCAGTACTTC
CASSPIDRLSYEQYF
>TRBV27|-|14|TRBJ2-5
TGTGCCAGCAGTTATCAGGGGAGACAAGAGACCCAGTACTTC
CASSYQGRQETQYF
>TRBV7-8|TRBD1|15|TRBJ1-4
TGTGCCAGCAGCTTCGAGGGACAGACTAATGAAAAACTGTTTTTT
CASSFEGQTNEKLFF
>TRBV7-9|-|17|TRBJ1-1
TGTGCCAGCAGCTTTCATCGGGGGGCGGCTAAAAAACCCGAAGCTTTCTTT
CASSFHRGAAKKPEAFF
>TRBV18|-|16|TRBJ2-3
TGTGCCAGCTCACCACTACAGGCTAGACGCACAGATACGCAGTATTTT
CASSPLQARRTDTQYF
>TRBV25-1|-|15|TRBJ1-5
TGTGCCAGCACCCTCTCCCGGGACAAAAATCAGCCCCAGCATTTT
CASTLSRDKNQPQHF
>TRBV5-1|-|14|TRBJ2-3
TGCGCCGGCAGCTTGGACGTCCGGGAGCTAGCGCAGTATTTT
CAGSLDVRELAQYF
>TRBV5-1|TRBD2|16|TRBJ2-1
TGCGCCAGCAGCTTGGAGGGGACTAGCACCTACAATGAGCAGTTCTTC
CASSLEGTSTYNEQFF
>TRBV4-2|-|16|TRBJ2-3
TGTGCCAGCAGCCGAGAACTAGGAGGAATGGGAGATACGCAGTATTTT
CASSRELGGMGDTQYF
>TRBV5-1|TRBD1|14|TRBJ2-2
TGCGCCAGCAGCTTGCGACAGGGTCACGGGGAGCTGTTTTTT
CASSLRQGHGELFF
>TRBV11-2|TRBD1|17|TRBJ1-2
TGTGCCAGCAGCCCCGGGGCGAGGGACAGTTTTTCCTATGGCTACACCTTC
CASSPGARDSFSYGYTF
>TRBV5-1|TRBD2|15|TRBJ2-7
TGCGCCAGCAGCCCCCCGGGACTAGCGGGGCGCGAGCAGTACTTC
CASSPPGLAGREQYF
>TRBV15|TRBD1|15|TRBJ1-5
TGTGCCACCAGCAGAAGGACAGGGAACAATCAGCCCCAGCATTTT
CATSRRTGNNQPQHF
>TRBV27|TRBD1|13|TRBJ1-1
TGTGCCAGCCAAACCTCAGGGGGCGCTAGAGCTTTCTTT
CASQTSGGARAFF
>TRBV4-3|TRBD1|19|TRBJ1-5
TGCGCCAGCAGCCAAAACAAAGACAGGGATTGGGTTAGCAATCAGCCCCAGCATTTT
CASSQNKDRDWVSNQPQHF
>TRBV9|TRBD2|17|TRBJ2-1
TGTGCCAGCAGCGTAGAGGGGACTAGCGGGGGCCTCAATGAGCAGTTCTTC
CASSVEGTSGGLNEQFF
>TRBV19|TRBD1|15|TRBJ1-1
TGTGCCAGTAGCCAAGGACAGGGGGCGTGGACTGAAGCTTTCTTT
CASSQGQGAWTEAFF
>TRBV5-1|-|16|TRBJ1-3
TGCGCCAGCAGCTATGAACTACAGGGCTCTGGAAACACCATATATTTT
CASSYELQGSGNTIYF
>TRBV5-1|TRBD1|14|TRBJ1-2
TGCGCCAGCACCTCGGGACAGTCGGGCTATGGCTACACCTTC
CASTSGQSGYGYTF
>TRBV4-1|TRBD1|14|TRBJ1-2
TGCGCCAGCAGCCCGACAGGGGTTAACTATGGCTACACCTTC
CASSPTGVNYGYTF
>TRBV4-1|TRBD2|16|TRBJ2-1
TGCGCCAGCAGCCAAGATAGCGGGGCCCCCTACAATGAGCAGTTCTTC
CASSQDSGAPYNEQFF
>TRBV4-3|TRBD1|14|TRBJ2-7
TGCGCCAGCAGCCCCCGGACAGGACCCTACGAGCAGTACTTC
CASSPRTGPYEQYF
>TRBV5-1|-|16|TRBJ2-1
TGCGCCAGCAGCTTGGGGGTCGGGGGAGCGTACAATGAGCAGTTCTTC
CASSLGVGGAYNEQFF
>TRBV9|-|17|TRBJ1-3
TGTGCCAGCAGCGTAGGGGCCCAACCAGGCTCTGGAAACACCATATATTTT
CASSVGAQPGSGNTIYF
>TRBV7-6|TRBD1|16|TRBJ1-1
TGTGCCAGCAGCTCCTTTACCCGGGACAGGGATACTGAAGCTTTCTTT
CASSSFTRDRDTEAFF
>TRBV27|-|16|TRBJ1-2
TGTGCCAGCAGTCCTCCGGGGGGGGCGGATAGGTATGGCTACACCTTC
CASSPPGGADRYGYTF
>TRBV30|-|14|TRBJ2-1
TGTGCCTGGAGTGTACGGGGTCCCTACAATGAGCAGTTCTTC
CAWSVRGPYNEQFF
>TRBV19|-|9|TRBJ1-1
TGTGCCAGCGGGACTGAAGCTTTCTTT
CASGTEAFF
>TRBV19|-|13|TRBJ1-1
TGTGCCAGTAGTATTGCGGTGAACACTGAAGCTTTCTTT
CASSIAVNTEAFF
>TRBV2|TRBD2|15|TRBJ2-1
TGTGCCACCCTTTATACTAGCGGGAACGACAATGAGCAGTTCTTC
CATLYTSGNDNEQFF
>TRBV11-2|TRBD1|17|TRBJ2-6
TGTGCCAGCAGCTCACAGGGGATTCTGGCTGGGGCCAACGTCCTGACTTTC
CASSSQGILAGANVLTF
>TRBV13|TRBD1|15|TRBJ2-7
TGTGCCAGCAGCACTAGACAGGGAGTAACCTACGAGCAGTACTTC
CASSTRQGVTYEQYF
>TRBV4-1|-|15|TRBJ2-5
TGCGCCAGCAGCCAACAACAGGTACCCACGGAGACCCAGTACTTC
CASSQQQVPTETQYF
>TRBV5-1|-|17|TRBJ1-4
TGCGCCAGCAGCTTGGAACCTTTAGGTGGGCTGGGCGAAAAACTGTTTTTT
CASSLEPLGGLGEKLFF
>TRBV18|TRBD1|15|TRBJ1-2
TGTGCCAGCTCACCACCGGGACAGACGAACTATGGCTACACCTTC
CASSPPGQTNYGYTF
>TRBV10-3|TRBD2|15|TRBJ2-7
TGTGCCATCAGTGAGGGGGAGGGGTCCCCCTACGAGCAGTACTTC
CAISEGEGSPYEQYF
>TRBV4-1|-|15|TRBJ1-1
TGCGCCAGCAGCCAAGATCCGAGCCCAAACACTGAAGCTTTCTTT
CASSQDPSPNTEAFF
>TRBV10-3|-|14|TRBJ2-1
TGTGCCATCAGTGACGGTAGGGGAGGCAATGAGCAGTTCTTC
CAISDGRGGNEQFF
>TRBV19|TRBD2|13|TRBJ2-2
TGTGCCAGTGCCCTAGCGGGGACCGGGGAGCTGTTTTTT
CASALAGTGELFF
>TRBV28|TRBD1|14|TRBJ1-2
TGTGCCAGCAGTTTGTATCCGGGACAGTATGGCTACACCTTC
CASSLYPGQYGYTF
>TRBV2|TRBD1|15|TRBJ1-1
TGTGCCAGCAGGAAGTTCGGACAGGGGGCATCTGAAGCTTTCTTT
CASRKFGQGASEAFF
>TRBV6-5|-|14|TRBJ2-1
TGTGCCAGCAGTGACGCGGGGACGATCAATGAGCAGTTCTTC
CASSDAGTINEQFF
>TRBV6-1|TRBD1|14|TRBJ2-5
TGTGCCAGCAGCGCAGGACAGGGACTGGAGACCCAGTACTTC
CASSAGQGLETQYF
>TRBV7-3|-|16|TRBJ2-3
TGTGCCAGCAGCCCAAGGCCAGGAAGCCCCACAGATACGCAGTATTTT
CASSPRPGSPTDTQYF
>TRBV5-4|-|13|TRBJ2-1
TGTGCCAGCAGACCCAACAGGGACAATGAGCAGTTCTTC
CASRPNRDNEQFF
>TRBV19|-|14|TRBJ2-1
TGTGCCAGTAGGATAAAGACTAGTCTGGGGGAGCAGTTCTTC
CASRIKTSLGEQFF
>TRBV15|-|14|TRBJ1-2
TGTGCCACCAGCAGTGGAGGGGTAGGCTATGGCTACACCTTC
CATSSGGVGYGYTF
>TRBV5-6|-|13|TRBJ1-2
TGTGCCAGCAGCTTCCGGGGGGCGCGGGGCTACACCTTC
CASSFRGARGYTF
>TRBV7-2|-|15|TRBJ1-5
TGTGCCAGCAGCTATATCAGGGTCGGCAATCAGCCCCAGCATTTT
CASSYIRVGNQPQHF